This entry describes one T cell receptor beta chain. Based on its abundance in the sample, this clonotype is medium-sized (0.01 to 0.1%). The clone's antigen remains unknown. No base-level quality is on record; no much larger clone is a single base apart. Because this beta chain is a stray read in a library intended to capture alpha chains, its abundance should not be given much weight. This specimen belongs to a study of spatial heterogeneity in lung cancer (dated by TCRdb to the late 2010s). Describing the broader study: Beta-chain transcripts were consistently detected in greater numbers than alpha-chain transcripts, which likely reflected higher beta-chain transcript abundance. In tumor regions, TCR transcript counts showed a strong correlation with a T cell transcriptional module score from matched bulk RNA-seq. In the raw uncorrected reads, each unique combination of TCR and UMI appeared more than ten times on average. In non-small cell lung cancer, the study made a quantitative comparison of TCR alpha and beta repertoires among multiple tumor regions, matched nontumor lung and blood. TCR repertoire features were related to nonsynonymous mutation counts determined by whole-exome sequencing of tumor tissue. Both alpha and beta chains were TCR-sequenced in 210 or so tumor regions, fewer than 80 matched nontumor lung samples and around 50 PBMC samples obtained at surgery.

Explained via the paper, the time point label denotes: sample taken at primary tumor resection. Donors were about 70 patients with early-stage, untreated non-small cell lung cancer from the lung TRACERx cohort. For TCR sequencing, whole RNA was extracted from tumor and nontumor lung tissue, or from cryopreserved PBMC samples, and no cell sorting was done. A patient was chosen for TCR sequencing only when enough RNA was available from at least two tumor regions. Before selection, tumor and adjacent nontumor lung specimens were reviewed by a lung pathologist. Study-level results and caveats: Additional single-cell paired TCR alpha and beta sequencing was considered necessary to confirm, at a functional level, the hypothesis that regional TCRs recognize regional mutations. The count of ubiquitous expanded TCRs correlated with the count of ubiquitous nonsynonymous mutations, and the count of regional expanded TCRs correlated with the count of regional nonsynonymous mutations. TCR-seq coverage of tumor T cells was estimated to be only around 7% for alpha chains and 11% to 15% for beta chains. The number of expanded intratumoral alpha and beta TCRs correlated with the tumor nonsynonymous mutation count.

From its cysteine to its phenylalanine, the CDR3 spans 18 amino acids. The sequence is cut down to CDR3 DNA, 54 bases in frame from base 1. In the germline V gene, CDR1 corresponds to MNHNS and CDR2 to SASEGT. V ends up 6 bases short and J 3 bases short, with an unmatched junction base count of 12. To prepare the library, 5' RACE was applied. TCRdb records NextSeq 500 as the sequencer. To allow correction of PCR and sequencing errors, the TCR library protocol tagged every TCR cDNA molecule with a unique molecular identifier. Per the authors' processing: TCR identification, UMI-based error correction and CDR3 extraction were performed with Decombinator tools. Expanded TCRs were defined as those above a frequency of 2 per 1,000, corresponding to the top 1% of the tumor frequency distribution. Expanded tumor TCRs statistically deemed absent (corrected P<0.05) from at least one tumor region were classed as regional, and all other expanded tumor TCRs were classed as ubiquitous. Renyi diversity was computed with the R vegan package after each repertoire had been subsampled 100 times to 5,000 TCRs. CDR3 similarity networks were built from amino acid triplet string-kernel similarity, with CDR3s being connected when pairwise similarity was above 0.82. Clones were called with MiXCR by TCRdb after fastp trimmed the public reads at Q25, and only in-frame beta chains were retained. Each CDR3 protein gets just one entry, which takes the most common genes and DNA from the rows behind it. TCRdb's processing, not the authors' own work, is the source of the V and J calls. The sample table holds approximately 18,000 distinct CDR3 sequences, of which approximately 10% were seen once. The ten largest clones add up to roughly a fifth of the sample.

Sample: lung tumor tissue, taken at surgery. The chain uses TRBV6-1 and TRBJ2-3; 13 bases in between match TRBD2. The receptor's source is a female donor with early-stage non-small cell lung cancer. The DNA sequence reads TGTGCCAGCAGAGCACGACTAGCGGGGGGCCTGAGAACAGATACGCAGTATTTT. Its coded protein is CASRARLAGGLRTDTQYF.